Below are 24 T cell receptor beta chains sequenced from a single sample in a study of blood T cell repertoires in COVID-19. Using immunoSEQ multiplex PCR, the repertoire was profiled, and TCRdb retains in-frame clones only, with some absent. The sample records tens of thousands of clones, about 90% being singletons. The sample was peripheral blood. The receptors were gathered from a human donor with active COVID-19. The donor label of this sample is uncertain.

The rearrangement joins TRBV6-2 or TRBV6-3 to TRBJ1-2, with 8 nucleotides matching TRBD1. The germline V gene has CDR1 MNHEY and CDR2 SVGEGT. Trimming at V came to 5 bases and at J to 7 bases, leaving 6 bases not matched to a gene. The CDR3 is made up of 13 amino acids. CDR3 in amino acids: CASSRTGKLGYTF. As DNA, the CDR3 is TGTGCCAGCAGTCGGACAGGGAAGCTTGGCTACACCTTC.

The chain employs TRBV9 and TRBJ2-3, with TRBD1 matching over 7 bases. J lost 2 bases, V lost 4 bases, and 10 bases had no gene match. This CDR3 contains 16 residues. Germline CDR1 SGDLS, CDR2 YYNGEE. The CDR3 nucleotides are TGTGCCAGCAGCTTCTTCGAGGGGGCACTCACAGATACGCAGTATTTT. Translating gives CASSFFEGALTDTQYF.

The CDR3 nucleotides are TGTGCCAGCAGCCTAGACGGGACAGCCCAAAATGAAAAACTGTTTTTT. Translated, it gives CASSLDGTAQNEKLFF. This chain joins TRBV9 and TRBJ1-4; the match to TRBD1 covers 7 bases. This CDR3 spans 16 amino acids. Germline V gene lookup returns CDR1 SGDLS and CDR2 YYNGEE. V shed 4 bases, J shed 5 bases, and the junction held 11 bases outside the gene matches.

J is TRBJ2-5 and V is TRBV7-9; TRBD1 agrees at 10 bases. V gave up 7 bases and J gave up 4 bases; unmatched junction bases: 12. CDR3 length: 16 amino acids. Germline V gene sequence: CDR1 SEHNR, CDR2 FQNEAQ (reference sequence). The CDR3 reads CASTLAGTGALETQYF. Written as DNA, the CDR3 is TGTGCCAGCACCCTGGCCGGGACAGGGGCCTTAGAGACCCAGTACTTC. Looking up the rest from reference TRBV7-9 and TRBJ2-5 gives the full variable domain: DTGVSQNPRHKITKRGQNVTFRCDPISEHNRLYWYRQTLGQGPEFLTYFQNEAQLEKSRLLSDRFSAERPKGSFSTLEIQRTEQGDSAMYLCASTLAGTGALETQYFGPGTRLLVL.

Only a few counts were recorded for this clone. This chain uses TRBV11-3 with TRBJ2-1; TRBD1 agrees at 10 bases. V gave up 5 bases and J gave up 5 bases; unmatched junction bases: 9. The CDR3 loop spans 16 amino acids. Germline V gene sequence: CDR1 SGHNT, CDR2 YENEEA. CDR3 nucleotides: TGTGCCAGCAGCCGGTCCTTGGGGACAGGGGACAATGAGCAGTTCTTC. As protein: CASSRSLGTGDNEQFF.

V usage is TRBV7-3 and J usage is TRBJ1-6; no clear D. The V and J ends lost 4 bases and 7 bases respectively, with 14 bases between them. The CDR3 consists of 15 residues. Germline CDR1 is SGHTA and CDR2 is FQGTGA. CDR3 sequence: CASSSSRELNSPLHF. DNA for the CDR3: TGTGCCAGCAGCTCAAGTCGGGAGCTAAATTCACCCCTCCACTTT.

The V and J genes are TRBV2 and TRBJ1-3; D gene unclear. Per germline, CDR1 SNHLY and CDR2 FYNNEI. The CDR3 spans 12 residues. V lost 5 bases and J 4 bases, leaving 6 bases between the germline ends. CDR3 bases: TGTGCCAGCAGTTTACAGGGAAACACCATATATTTT. This encodes CASSLQGNTIYF.

The chain is built from TRBV2 and TRBJ1-2; 7 bases are a match to TRBD1. This CDR3 has 13 residues. V was pared by 5 bases and J by 2 bases, with 2 bases of the junction left unmatched. Germline V gene lookup returns CDR1 SNHLY and CDR2 FYNNEI. The CDR3 bases are TGTGCCAGCAGTTCACAGGGGAACTATGGCTACACCTTC. Translating gives CASSSQGNYGYTF. The variable domain in full, completed from reference TRBV2 and TRBJ1-2, reads EPEVTQTPSHQVTQMGQEVILRCVPISNHLYFYWYRQILGQKVEFLVSFYNNEISEKSEIFDDQFSVERPDGSNFTLKIRSTKLEDSAMYFCASSSQGNYGYTFGSGTRLTVV.

This chain links TRBV10-3 with TRBJ1-4, with 9 bases that match TRBD1. The CDR3 contains 14 residues. Unmatched junction bases numbered 7, after V lost 4 bases and J lost 10 bases. Per germline, CDR1 ENHRY and CDR2 SYGVKD. CDR3 in amino acids: CAISAGQGQGKLFF. The CDR3 region has the DNA TGTGCCATCAGTGCGGGACAGGGTCAAGGAAAACTGTTTTTT.

The V call is TRBV19, the J call TRBJ1-1; 8 nucleotides align to TRBD1. V was clipped by 8 bases and J by 4 bases; unmatched bases: 6. CDR1 and CDR2 (germline): LNHDA, SQIVND (reference sequence). CDR3 size: 13 residues. The CDR3 loop is CASRYTGGTEAFF. In DNA form, the CDR3 reads TGTGCCAGTCGTTACACAGGGGGCACTGAAGCTTTCTTT.

V is TRBV4-3 and J is TRBJ2-3; 12 nucleotides align to TRBD1. Trimming took 1 base from V and 5 from J; bases not matched to a gene: 4. This CDR3 is 16 amino acids long. The germline gives CDR1 LGHNA, CDR2 YSLEER. In DNA form, the CDR3 reads TGCGCCAGCAGCCAAGGAGGGACAGGGGGCCTAGATACGCAGTATTTT. Translation gives CASSQGGTGGLDTQYF.

The V and J genes are TRBV5-6 and TRBJ2-5; the match to TRBD2 covers 9 bases. This CDR3 contains 15 residues. The ends lost 5 bases at V and 2 bases at J; junction bases unmatched: 7. Germline values: CDR1 SGHDT, CDR2 YYEEEE. The CDR3 region is CASRRLAELQETQYF. Written as DNA, the CDR3 is TGTGCCAGCAGGCGACTAGCGGAGTTACAAGAGACCCAGTACTTC.

The rearrangement links TRBV4-2 to TRBJ2-2; TRBD2 matches 8 bases. This CDR3 is 18 amino acids long. Germline V gives CDR1 LGHNA, CDR2 YNFKEQ. Unmatched junction bases numbered 12, after V lost 3 bases and J lost 3 bases. CDR3 residues: CASSHPGGGRSDTGELFF. The DNA for the CDR3 is TGTGCCAGCAGCCACCCGGGGGGGGGAAGGAGCGACACCGGGGAGCTGTTTTTT.

The chain recombines TRBV3-1 (or the pseudogene TRBV3-2) with TRBJ1-4, with no clear D. Germline CDR1 LGHDT, CDR2 YNNKEL (reference sequence). Trimming pared 6 bases from V and 4 bases from J, leaving 9 bases between. CDR3 length equals 13 residues. Here the CDR3 reads CASRGRGNEKLFF. In DNA, the CDR3 is TGTGCCAGCAGGGGTCGAGGTAATGAAAAACTGTTTTTT.

This chain joins TRBV25-1 and TRBJ1-1; 7 nucleotides match TRBD1. V lost 1 base, J lost 10 bases, and 6 bases stayed unmatched. Germline V gene sequence: CDR1 MGHDK, CDR2 SYGVNS. The CDR3 loop spans 13 amino acids. The CDR3 DNA reads as TGTGCCAGCAGTGAATTTGACAGGGCGGGAGCTTTCTTT. Translation: CASSEFDRAGAFF. Full variable domain (remainder filled in from reference TRBV25-1 and TRBJ1-1): EADIYQTPRYLVIGTGKKITLECSQTMGHDKMYWYQQDPGMELHLIHYSYGVNSTEKGDLSSESTVSRIRTEHFPLTLESARPSHTSQYLCASSEFDRAGAFFGQGTRLTVV.

The genes are TRBV4-2 and TRBJ1-6; D remains unclear. Trimming took 0 bases from V and 9 from J, leaving 12 bases between them. The CDR3 runs 15 residues. The V gene's germline CDR1 is LGHNA and CDR2 YNFKEQ. This CDR3 is CASSQDLPGGSPLHF. The CDR3 DNA sequence: TGTGCCAGCAGCCAAGATCTGCCTGGCGGTTCACCCCTCCACTTT.

The gene calls are TRBV7-2 and TRBJ1-4; 7 nucleotides align to TRBD1. Germline CDR1 SGHTA, CDR2 FQGNSA. CDR3 length equals 13 residues. The V segment lost 5 bases and the J segment 6 bases; nucleotides outside the gene matches: 3. In DNA, the CDR3 is TGTGCCAGCAGCGTCGACAGGGATGAAAAACTGTTTTTT. Translated, it gives CASSVDRDEKLFF.

The chain couples TRBV12-3 or TRBV12-4 to TRBJ2-4; D is ambiguous. V lost 3 bases and J 4 bases, leaving 4 bases between the germline ends. The CDR3 consists of 12 residues. The CDR3 sequence: CASSLSKNIQYF. The CDR3 DNA reads as TGTGCCAGCAGTTTGTCAAAAAACATTCAGTACTTC.

The chain has TRBV7-2 and TRBJ2-5, with D possibly being TRBD2 (6 bases). Trimming left V 2 bases short and J 4 bases short, with 14 bases between. The CDR3 has 15 amino acids. Germline assignment: CDR1 SGHTA and CDR2 FQGNSA. CDR3 sequence reads: CASSLWGGVRETQYF. As DNA, the CDR3 is TGTGCCAGCAGCTTATGGGGCGGGGTCCGAGAGACCCAGTACTTC.

The rearrangement joins TRBV5-6 to TRBJ1-5; D remains ambiguous. Per the germline V gene, CDR1 is SGHDT and CDR2 is YYEEEE. V was pared by 0 bases and J by 3 bases, with 4 bases between. This CDR3 contains 13 residues. CDR3 in amino acids: CASSLGYNQPQHF. The DNA for the CDR3 is TGTGCCAGCAGCTTGGGCTACAATCAGCCCCAGCATTTT.

This clone was seen a single time. The rearrangement uses TRBV5-1 and TRBJ2-7, with D perhaps matching TRBD2 (5 bases). Germline V gene lookup returns CDR1 SGHRS and CDR2 YFSETQ. V dropped 0 bases and J dropped 3 bases, with 10 bases sitting between them. The CDR3 has 14 residues. The CDR3 DNA reads TGCGCCAGCAGCTTGGAGGCTAGCATCTACGAGCAGTACTTC. This translates into CASSLEASIYEQYF.

The gene calls are TRBV3-1 (or the pseudogene TRBV3-2) and TRBJ2-5, with D perhaps TRBD1 (5 bases). From germline, CDR1 is LGHDT and CDR2 YNNKEL (reference sequence). With 4 bases removed from V and 2 bases from J, the gap between germline ends came to 8 bases. This CDR3 has 13 residues. CDR3 protein: CASSPTEQETQYF. The CDR3 nucleotides read TGTGCCAGCAGCCCGACAGAGCAAGAGACCCAGTACTTC.

The chain recombines TRBV19 with TRBJ2-2; maybe TRBD1 (6 bases). V lost 7 bases, J lost 4 bases, and 19 bases lay in between. The CDR3 runs to 16 residues. Germline CDR1 is LNHDA and CDR2 is SQIVND (reference sequence). The CDR3 coding sequence is TGTGCCAGTACAGGGCGTGGGGACATAATCACCGGGGAGCTGTTTTTT. This translates into CASTGRGDIITGELFF.

The chain has TRBV6-5 and TRBJ2-3, with 8 nucleotides matching TRBD2. The germline V gene has CDR1 MNHEY and CDR2 SVGAGI. The CDR3 has 15 residues. The V gene end was trimmed by 5 bases and the J gene end by 2 bases; junction bases not matched to a gene: 6. This CDR3 reads CASSPSGRPTDTQYF. The CDR3 region has the DNA TGTGCCAGCAGTCCTAGCGGGCGGCCCACAGATACGCAGTATTTT.